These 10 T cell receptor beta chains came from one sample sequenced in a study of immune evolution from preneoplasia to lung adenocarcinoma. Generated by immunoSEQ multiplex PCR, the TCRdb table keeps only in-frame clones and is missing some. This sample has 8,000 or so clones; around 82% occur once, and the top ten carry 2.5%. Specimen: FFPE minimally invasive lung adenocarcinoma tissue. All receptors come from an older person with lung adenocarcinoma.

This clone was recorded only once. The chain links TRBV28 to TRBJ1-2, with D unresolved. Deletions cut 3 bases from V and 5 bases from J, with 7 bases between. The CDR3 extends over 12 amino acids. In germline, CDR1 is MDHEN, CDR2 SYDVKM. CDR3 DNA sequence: TGTGCCAGCAGTTTCGGAAGTTATGGCTACACCTTC. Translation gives CASSFGSYGYTF.

CDR3 region: CASTSDRGTGELFF. The CDR3 DNA reads as TGTGCCAGCACATCCGACAGGGGCACCGGGGAGCTGTTTTTT. This rearrangement joins TRBV7-2 to TRBJ2-2; 8 bases agree with TRBD1. The germline gives CDR1 SGHTA, CDR2 FQGNSA. J lost 4 bases, V lost 7 bases, and 5 bases had no gene match. This CDR3 is 14 amino acids long.

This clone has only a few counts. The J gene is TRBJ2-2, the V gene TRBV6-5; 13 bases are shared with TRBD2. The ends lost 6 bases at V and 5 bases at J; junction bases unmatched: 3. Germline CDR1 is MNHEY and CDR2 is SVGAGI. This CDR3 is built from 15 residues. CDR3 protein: CASRLGLAGTGELFF. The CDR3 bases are TGTGCCAGCAGACTGGGACTAGCGGGGACCGGGGAGCTGTTTTTT.

The chain's CDR3 is CASGVQGIAGELFF. Here the CDR3 DNA reads TGTGCCTCCGGGGTGCAGGGGATAGCCGGGGAGCTGTTTTTT. The chain couples TRBV7-3 to TRBJ2-2; D is perhaps TRBD1 (6 bases). The CDR3 runs 14 residues. Germline assignment: CDR1 SGHTA and CDR2 FQGTGA. With 11 bases removed from V and 6 bases from J, the gap between germline ends came to 19 bases.

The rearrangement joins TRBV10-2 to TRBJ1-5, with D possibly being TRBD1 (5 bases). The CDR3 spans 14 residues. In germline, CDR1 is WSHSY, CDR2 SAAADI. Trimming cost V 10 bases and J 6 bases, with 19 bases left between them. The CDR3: CATNIRGVGQPQHF. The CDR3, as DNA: TGCGCCACCAATATCCGGGGCGTCGGTCAGCCCCAGCATTTT.

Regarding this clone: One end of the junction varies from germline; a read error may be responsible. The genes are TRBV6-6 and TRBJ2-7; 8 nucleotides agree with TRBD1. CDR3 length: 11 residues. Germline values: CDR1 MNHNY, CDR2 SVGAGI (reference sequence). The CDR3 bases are TGTGCCAGCAGTTCCCGGGACAGGCTTCACTTC. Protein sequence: CASSSRDRLHF.

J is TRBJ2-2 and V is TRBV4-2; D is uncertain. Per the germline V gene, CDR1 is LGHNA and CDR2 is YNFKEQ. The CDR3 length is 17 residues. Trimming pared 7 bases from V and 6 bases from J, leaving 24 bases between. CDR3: CASTQGSFAGPAGELFF. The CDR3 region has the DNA TGTGCCAGCACTCAAGGGTCATTTGCCGGTCCCGCCGGGGAGCTGTTTTTT.

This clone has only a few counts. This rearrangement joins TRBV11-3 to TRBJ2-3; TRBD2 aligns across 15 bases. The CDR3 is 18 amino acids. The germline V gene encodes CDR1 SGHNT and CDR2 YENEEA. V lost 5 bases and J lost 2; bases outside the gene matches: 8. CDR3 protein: CASSHRTSGRADTDTQYF. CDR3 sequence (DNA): TGTGCCAGCAGCCATCGGACTAGCGGGAGGGCCGACACAGATACGCAGTATTTT.

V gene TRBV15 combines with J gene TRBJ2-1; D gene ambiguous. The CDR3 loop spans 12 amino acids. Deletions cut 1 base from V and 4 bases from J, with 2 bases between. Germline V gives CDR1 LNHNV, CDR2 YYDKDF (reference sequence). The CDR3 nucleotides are TGTGCCACCAGCAGAGGGTACAATGAGCAGTTCTTC. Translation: CATSRGYNEQFF.

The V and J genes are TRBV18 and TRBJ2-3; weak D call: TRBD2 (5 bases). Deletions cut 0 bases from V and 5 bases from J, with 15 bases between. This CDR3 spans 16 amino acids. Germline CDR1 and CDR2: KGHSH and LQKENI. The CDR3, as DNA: TGTGCCAGCTCACCACCCCTTAGCGCCCCTGGAGATACGCAGTATTTT. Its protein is CASSPPLSAPGDTQYF. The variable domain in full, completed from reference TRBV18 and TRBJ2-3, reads NAGVMQNPRHLVRRRGQEARLRCSPMKGHSHVYWYRQLPEEGLKFMVYLQKENIIDESGMPKERFSAEFPKEGPSILRIQQVVRGDSAAYFCASSPPLSAPGDTQYFGPGTRLTVL.